The TCR beta chain described here comes from a study of blood T cell repertoires in COVID-19. Per the original methods: Reference gene primers were amplified, and this amplification served to estimate nucleated cell counts. Assay used: immunoSEQ multiplex PCR; TCRdb lists only in-frame clones, some missing. V and J calls and clone size are given by that table; D and trimming were obtained from the DNA. Counted here are 95,000 to 100,000 clones, 92% occurring once; the ten biggest clones make up roughly 5.6%. This CDR3 is built from 16 residues. Germline V gene lookup returns CDR1 MNHGY and CDR2 SVAAGI. Trimming took 0 bases from V and 4 from J; bases not matched to a gene: 7.

This receptor was obtained from a man over 45 with active COVID-19. This chain uses TRBV6-9 with TRBJ2-5, with TRBD1 identical over 8 bases. Sequenced sample: peripheral blood. CDR3 residues: CASSYSHGTGRETQYF. DNA of the CDR3: TGTGCCAGCAGTTATTCTCACGGGACAGGTCGAGAGACCCAGTACTTC.